Presented here are 18 T cell receptor beta chains from one specimen sequenced in a study of blood T cell repertoires in COVID-19. The protocol was immunoSEQ multiplex PCR, while the TCRdb copy is restricted to in-frame clones and leaves out a portion. Here the sample spans approximately 190,000 clones, about four fifths being singletons. The specimen sequenced was peripheral blood. All receptors derive from a woman in her sixties with COVID-19, enrolled during active disease.

The chain has TRBV24-1 and TRBJ2-2; TRBD2 might be the D (7 bases). V lost 10 bases, J lost 4 bases, and 15 bases lay in between. The CDR3 sequence is 14 residues long. Germline assignment: CDR1 KGHDR and CDR2 SFDVKD. DNA for the CDR3: TGTGCCACTGAGGGGGGGCAAGTCACCGGGGAGCTGTTTTTT. Translating gives CATEGGQVTGELFF.

This clone came up once. The V gene is TRBV5-1, the J gene TRBJ2-2, with D tentatively TRBD2 (6 bases). The CDR3 consists of 13 residues. V was trimmed by 0 bases and J by 7 bases, leaving 7 bases between them. CDR1 is SGHRS and CDR2 is YFSETQ in the germline V gene. CDR3 protein: CASSLVTSGELFF. The CDR3, as DNA: TGCGCCAGCAGCTTGGTGACTAGCGGGGAGCTGTTTTTT.

The V gene is TRBV7-2, the J gene TRBJ2-7, with 9 bases aligning to TRBD2. This CDR3 spans 13 amino acids. From germline, CDR1 is SGHTA and CDR2 FQGNSA. V lost 11 bases to trimming and J lost 1 base; unmatched junction nucleotides: 6. The CDR3 loop is CASKTSGSYEQYF. The CDR3 DNA follows: TGTGCCTCGAAGACTAGCGGTTCCTACGAGCAGTACTTC. Combining the CDR3 with reference TRBV7-2 and TRBJ2-7 gives the whole variable domain GAGVSQSPSNKVTEKGKDVELRCDPISGHTALYWYRQSLGQGLEFLIYFQGNSAPDKSGLPSDRFSAERTGGSVSTLTIQRTQQEDSAVYLCASKTSGSYEQYFGPGTRLTVT.

The chain has TRBV6-5 and TRBJ2-3; 9 bases are shared with TRBD1. Germline V CDR1 and CDR2: MNHEY, SVGAGI. V shed 4 bases, J shed 0 bases, and the junction held 5 bases outside the gene matches. CDR3 length: 16 residues. Here the CDR3 DNA reads TGTGCCAGCAGTTCCCAGACAGGGGGGAGCACAGATACGCAGTATTTT. Its protein is CASSSQTGGSTDTQYF.

This chain connects TRBV27 to TRBJ2-3; the match to TRBD2 covers 12 bases. Losses at the gene ends were 6 bases for V and 3 bases for J; bases not matched to a gene: 1. The germline V gene has CDR1 MNHEY and CDR2 SMNVEV (reference sequence). The CDR3 sequence is 14 residues long. The CDR3 spells CASRGTSGTDTQYF. The DNA for the CDR3 is TGTGCCAGCAGAGGGACTAGCGGGACAGATACGCAGTATTTT.

The chain has TRBV4-2 and TRBJ1-2; TRBD1 is a possible D gene (5 bases). The CDR3 consists of 14 residues. V lost 0 bases and J 11 bases, leaving 16 bases between the germline ends. The germline CDR1 and CDR2 sequences are LGHNA and YNFKEQ. As DNA, the CDR3 is TGTGCCAGCAGCCAAGATAAGGGGCGCGTCGGGTACACCTTC. It yields the protein CASSQDKGRVGYTF.

The chain carries TRBV7-3 and TRBJ2-1, with D maybe TRBD1 (6 bases). Trimming took off 5 bases at V and 7 bases at J, with 12 bases between the two ends. This CDR3 has 13 residues. CDR1 is SGHTA, CDR2 FQGTGA, per germline. Here the CDR3 DNA reads TGTGCCAGCAGCGTAAACAGGGCTAATGAGCAGTTCTTC. Protein: CASSVNRANEQFF.

This clone was seen only once. The rearrangement joins TRBV11-2 to TRBJ2-7; TRBD2 matches 8 bases. The length of the CDR3 is 15 residues. V lost 0 bases, J lost 7 bases, and 8 bases stayed unmatched. The germline V gene encodes CDR1 SGHAT and CDR2 FQNNGV. This CDR3 reads CASSLDPGGPGEQYF. CDR3 DNA: TGTGCCAGCAGCTTAGACCCGGGAGGGCCGGGAGAGCAGTACTTC.

The V gene is TRBV2, the J gene TRBJ2-4; D not certain. The CDR3 spans 13 residues. From germline, CDR1 is SNHLY and CDR2 FYNNEI. Trimming cost V 4 bases and J 0 bases, with 4 bases left between them. The CDR3 DNA follows: TGTGCCAGCAGTGGTCAAGCCAAAAACATTCAGTACTTC. Protein sequence: CASSGQAKNIQYF.

V and J are TRBV5-5 and TRBJ2-7, with 8 bases that match TRBD1. This CDR3 has 13 residues. J lost 7 bases, V lost 1 base, and 4 bases had no gene match. Germline V gives CDR1 SGHKS, CDR2 YYEKEE (reference sequence). CDR3 coding DNA: TGTGCCAGCAGCTTGATAACAGGGGGTGAGCAGTACGTC. This translates into CASSLITGGEQYV.

The V and J genes are TRBV5-1 and TRBJ1-2; 9 nucleotides align to TRBD1. J was trimmed by 3 bases and V by 6 bases; bases with no gene match: 6. The CDR3 consists of 14 residues. CDR1 is SGHRS, CDR2 YFSETQ, per germline. The CDR3 reads CASTSGQGDYGYTF. In DNA, the CDR3 is TGCGCCAGCACCTCGGGACAGGGCGACTATGGCTACACCTTC.

This chain connects TRBV6-5 to TRBJ2-1; tentative D call: TRBD1 (5 bases). CDR1 and CDR2 (germline): MNHEY, SVGAGI. The CDR3 contains 14 residues. V was pared by 7 bases and J by 6 bases, with 16 bases between. The CDR3 DNA reads as TGTGCCAGCAAACCACCTGGTGGGGCCAATGAGCAGTTCTTC. This gives the protein CASKPPGGANEQFF.

This clone turned up a few times. The V call is TRBV5-8, the J call TRBJ1-1, with unresolved D. Germline V gene lookup returns CDR1 SGHTS and CDR2 YDEGEE. Between the trimmed V and J ends, which lost 0 bases and 5 bases, there was a span of 11 bases. The CDR3 length is 14 residues. The CDR3 DNA sequence: TGTGCCAGCAGCTTGGTTTTGGGCAGGACTGAAGCTTTCTTT. Protein product: CASSLVLGRTEAFF.

The CDR3 spells CASTIITNRNTGELFF. The CDR3 nucleotides read TGTGCCAGCACCATTATTACCAACAGAAACACCGGGGAGCTGTTTTTT. The chain uses TRBV7-8 and TRBJ2-2; D gene ambiguous. Germline CDR1 is SGHVS and CDR2 is FQNEAQ. The ends were cut back, 7 bases at V and 2 bases at J, with 17 bases in the middle. The CDR3 has 16 residues. The variable domain in full, with the rest retrieved from reference TRBV7-8 and TRBJ2-2, is GAGVSQSPRYKVAKRGQDVALRCDPISGHVSLFWYQQALGQGPEFLTYFQNEAQLDKSGLPSDRFFAERPEGSVSTLKIQRTQQEDSAVYLCASTIITNRNTGELFFGEGSRLTVL.

V is TRBV5-1 and J is TRBJ1-1, with D hard to call. V was shortened by 1 base and J by 0 bases, with 7 bases between the two germline ends. The CDR3 covers 14 residues. Germline V gives CDR1 SGHRS, CDR2 YFSETQ. The CDR3 nucleotides are TGCGCCAGCAGCTTGAGACAAATGAACACTGAAGCTTTCTTT. Its translation is CASSLRQMNTEAFF.

In nucleotides, the CDR3 is TGTGCCAGTAGGAACTCCAAGGGGGTTTATAGCAATCAGCCCCAGCATTTT. Protein: CASRNSKGVYSNQPQHF. This rearrangement joins TRBV19 to TRBJ1-5; D may be TRBD1 (6 bases). The CDR3 is 17 residues long. Germline V gene sequence: CDR1 LNHDA, CDR2 SQIVND (reference sequence). V was clipped by 6 bases and J by 0 bases, with 18 bases between them.

This rearrangement joins TRBV9 to TRBJ2-3; D ambiguous. The CDR3 sequence is 14 residues long. V gave up 0 bases and J gave up 4 bases, with 9 bases separating them. Germline values: CDR1 SGDLS, CDR2 YYNGEE. The CDR3 region is CASSVGFRSDTQYF. The CDR3 region has the DNA TGTGCCAGCAGCGTAGGGTTTCGGTCAGATACGCAGTATTTT. The whole variable domain, remainder taken from reference TRBV9 and TRBJ2-3, is DSGVTQTPKHLITATGQRVTLRCSPRSGDLSVYWYQQSLDQGLQFLIQYYNGEERAKGNILERFSAQQFPDLHSELNLSSLELGDSALYFCASSVGFRSDTQYFGPGTRLTVL.

V gene TRBV6-2 or TRBV6-3 combines with J gene TRBJ2-1; 10 positions match TRBD1. V dropped 4 bases and J dropped 8; count of bases not matched to a gene: 5. This CDR3 contains 14 residues. The germline gives CDR1 MNHEY, CDR2 SVGEGT. In nucleotides, the CDR3 is TGTGCCAGCAGTTTAGGACAGGGGGGCGATGAGCAGTTCTTC. Amino acids: CASSLGQGGDEQFF.